This entry lists 4 T cell receptor beta chains sequenced from one sample in a study of T cells expressing NK-cell markers. TCRdb re-called the 5' RACE reads; every CDR3 protein appears as one record, without DNA. This sample contains hundreds of thousands of distinct CDR3 sequences. Specimen: blood T cells: a sorted CD56 or NKG2C T cell subset, CD4+ or CD8+ T cells, or bulk PBMC T cells (not recorded which). These receptors were collected from a man aged 18-70 years in good health.

The CDR3: CASSTTGVVEKLFF. V gene TRBV7-9 combines with J gene TRBJ1-4; the TCRdb call, TRBD1, lacks DNA for checking. The CDR3 runs 14 residues. CDR1 and CDR2 (germline): SEHNR, FQNEAQ (reference sequence).

The chain combines TRBV12-3 or TRBV12-4 with TRBJ2-2; the D call of TRBD1 rests on TCRdb alone, since no DNA is present to check it. This CDR3 has 15 amino acids. CDR3 region: CASSPQGTTTGELFF.

The gene calls are TRBV7-2 and TRBJ2-3; TCRdb's D gene call, TRBD2, goes unchecked for lack of DNA. This CDR3 is 17 amino acids long. Looked up from germline, CDR1 is SGHTA and CDR2 is FQGNSA. The CDR3 spells CASSAPGTSGTTGTQYF.

The chain employs TRBV12-3 or TRBV12-4 and TRBJ1-1. The CDR3 has 12 amino acids. This CDR3 reads CASSLKDTEAFF.